This is a list of T cell receptor beta chains from one sample in a study of T cell repertoires in cytomegalovirus infection. Each CDR3 protein gets one entry after TCRdb re-called the reads with MiXCR. The repertoire consists of approximately 70,000 distinct CDR3 sequences, with 20% to 25% occurring once and the leading ten covering 60% to 80%. Which antigens these TCRs recognize remains unknown. Sequenced sample: PBMCs, sequenced either directly or after in vitro stimulation (not recorded which). These receptors all come from a human donor in good health (CMV status not recorded). Some clones in this sample may be carry-over from other donors' samples. Both conserved end residues are trimmed from each CDR3. Fields, in order: J gene, V gene, CDR3 protein.

j_call: TRBJ2-1
v_call: TRBV7-8
cdr3_aa: ASSSRTSGNYNEQF

j_call: TRBJ2-4
v_call: TRBV20-1
cdr3_aa: SARSLGDNIQY

j_call: TRBJ2-5
v_call: TRBV28
cdr3_aa: ASSFSGRRGKETQY

j_call: TRBJ2-2
v_call: TRBV27
cdr3_aa: ASSSVAGMNTGELF

j_call: TRBJ1-5
v_call: TRBV7-8
cdr3_aa: ASSPLGGGQPQH

j_call: TRBJ1-2
v_call: TRBV7-2
cdr3_aa: ASTQAGRGRGYGYT

j_call: TRBJ2-5
v_call: TRBV7-2
cdr3_aa: ASSLAGGKEETQY

j_call: TRBJ2-2
v_call: TRBV12-3/TRBV12-4
cdr3_aa: ASSPNTGELF

j_call: TRBJ2-5
v_call: TRBV9
cdr3_aa: ASSVGLAGGNQETQY

j_call: TRBJ2-2
v_call: TRBV7-2
cdr3_aa: ASSPQRGGELF

j_call: TRBJ2-2
v_call: TRBV28
cdr3_aa: ASSPGSDTGELF

j_call: TRBJ2-1
v_call: TRBV12-3/TRBV12-4
cdr3_aa: ASSFHGNEQF

j_call: TRBJ1-1
v_call: TRBV6-5
cdr3_aa: ASSLYSGRMGLKAF

j_call: TRBJ2-7
v_call: TRBV7-9
cdr3_aa: ASTLTGNYEQY

j_call: TRBJ2-1
v_call: TRBV19
cdr3_aa: ASRATSGRFYNEQF

j_call: TRBJ1-1
v_call: TRBV6-2/TRBV6-3
cdr3_aa: ASSPNRGGHTEAF

j_call: TRBJ2-1
v_call: TRBV5-4
cdr3_aa: ASNRLGGRVDEQF

j_call: TRBJ1-5
v_call: TRBV7-8
cdr3_aa: ASRTGPDQPQH

j_call: TRBJ2-7
v_call: TRBV7-3
cdr3_aa: ASSPQTSTDEQY

j_call: TRBJ2-1
v_call: TRBV19
cdr3_aa: ASTPSLAGGNEQF

j_call: TRBJ2-3
v_call: TRBV12-3/TRBV12-4
cdr3_aa: ASSLVTGYGSTDTQY

j_call: TRBJ2-1
v_call: TRBV7-2
cdr3_aa: ASSLIRQANNEQF

j_call: TRBJ2-1
v_call: TRBV7-2
cdr3_aa: ASSLAGGDEQF

j_call: TRBJ1-2
v_call: TRBV7-2
cdr3_aa: ASSVDTYGYT

j_call: TRBJ2-2
v_call: TRBV7-2
cdr3_aa: ASSTVNTGELF

j_call: TRBJ1-2
v_call: TRBV7-9
cdr3_aa: ASSSAGTGFRGYT

j_call: TRBJ1-4
v_call: TRBV7-2
cdr3_aa: ASSFDFGSEKLF

j_call: TRBJ1-2
v_call: TRBV23-1
cdr3_aa: ASSTSTSSKDYGYT

j_call: TRBJ1-1
v_call: TRBV27
cdr3_aa: ASSPGTGRIF

j_call: TRBJ2-7
v_call: TRBV6-5
cdr3_aa: ASSSLSSGRAGEQY

j_call: TRBJ2-1
v_call: TRBV12-3/TRBV12-4
cdr3_aa: ASSIRISSYNEQF

j_call: TRBJ1-3
v_call: TRBV7-2
cdr3_aa: ASSFFTIGGNTIY

j_call: TRBJ2-4
v_call: TRBV6-5
cdr3_aa: ASSLGPQDFIRY

j_call: TRBJ2-1
v_call: TRBV11-2
cdr3_aa: ASSLALAGVREQF

j_call: TRBJ2-5
v_call: TRBV28
cdr3_aa: ASSSASGRARETQY

j_call: TRBJ2-7
v_call: TRBV15
cdr3_aa: ATSRPTPYREDYEQY

j_call: TRBJ1-6
v_call: TRBV27
cdr3_aa: ASSSPTGSYNSPLH

j_call: TRBJ2-1
v_call: TRBV5-4
cdr3_aa: ASSLTAGIYNEQF

j_call: TRBJ1-6
v_call: TRBV7-2
cdr3_aa: ASSPGQGGSPLH

j_call: TRBJ2-4
v_call: TRBV11-2
cdr3_aa: ASSSWGLANLAKNIQY

j_call: TRBJ1-1
v_call: TRBV7-8
cdr3_aa: ASRGQGGNTEAF

j_call: TRBJ1-5
v_call: TRBV10-3
cdr3_aa: AISESMGPGGNQPQH

j_call: TRBJ2-7
v_call: TRBV7-2
cdr3_aa: ASSKTSGSYEQY

j_call: TRBJ2-1
v_call: TRBV7-9
cdr3_aa: ASSSPGISYNEQF

j_call: TRBJ1-4
v_call: TRBV11-2
cdr3_aa: ASSSRVSNEKLF

j_call: TRBJ2-3
v_call: TRBV7-2
cdr3_aa: SSSLVIAGGSRTDTQY

j_call: TRBJ2-3
v_call: TRBV7-2
cdr3_aa: ASSWELAGGGDTQY

j_call: TRBJ1-5
v_call: TRBV6-6
cdr3_aa: ASSRGLTGANQPQH

j_call: TRBJ2-7
v_call: TRBV28
cdr3_aa: ASSQNGQGNNEQY

j_call: TRBJ2-7
v_call: TRBV7-2
cdr3_aa: ASSWGGRLAVYEQY

j_call: TRBJ2-7
v_call: TRBV20-1
cdr3_aa: SATNGGTPTYEQY

j_call: TRBJ1-2
v_call: TRBV10-3
cdr3_aa: AISGKGASLGGYT

j_call: TRBJ1-1
v_call: TRBV4-1
cdr3_aa: ASSGTGRDEAF